The 23 T cell receptor beta chains below come from one sample, sequenced in a study of CD8+ T cells in alopecia areata. After isolation, RNA underwent reverse transcription to generate cDNA as the sequencing template. Sequenced by immunoSEQ multiplex PCR; TCRdb stores in-frame clones only, minus some. Here the sample spans approximately 12,000 clones, roughly 57% being singletons. The investigators collected lesional scalp punch biopsies and peripheral blood from alopecia areata patients. Input material: skin. The receptor set was obtained from a human donor with alopecia areata.

V is TRBV7-9 and J is TRBJ2-7, with D perhaps given as TRBD1 or TRBD2 (5 bases each). The CDR3 is made up of 11 amino acids. The germline V and J ends were trimmed by 9 bases and 3 bases, with 9 bases remaining between them. Germline V lookup: CDR1 SEHNR, CDR2 FQNEAQ (reference sequence). The CDR3 region has the DNA TGTGCCAGTGGGACGTACTACGAGCAGTACTTC. It encodes CASGTYYEQYF.

The sample holds a few counts of this clone. The chain uses TRBV6-6 and TRBJ2-3, with a weak D call TRBD1 (6 bases). Trimming cost V 9 bases and J 0 bases, with 10 bases left between them. The CDR3 length is 13 residues. CDR1 is MNHNY and CDR2 is SVGAGI in the germline V gene (reference sequence). This CDR3 is CASIQGSTDTQYF. As DNA, the CDR3 is TGTGCCAGTATTCAGGGGAGCACAGATACGCAGTATTTT.

Only one count was recorded for this clone. The genes are TRBV19 and TRBJ2-7; 7 bases agree with TRBD1. CDR1 and CDR2 from the germline V gene are LNHDA and SQIVND (reference sequence). J gave up 2 bases and V 5 bases, and 12 bases lay outside the gene matches. The CDR3 contains 16 residues. The CDR3 here is CASSPVRRQGTYEQYF. In DNA, the CDR3 is TGTGCCAGTAGTCCCGTAAGGAGACAGGGAACCTACGAGCAGTACTTC.

The chain uses TRBV15 and TRBJ2-7; a weak D match, TRBD1 (5 bases). Germline V gives CDR1 LNHNV, CDR2 YYDKDF (reference sequence). V gave up 4 bases and J gave up 2 bases, with 9 bases separating them. This CDR3 spans 13 amino acids. CDR3 DNA: TGTGCCACCAGCATAGGGGCAGCCTACGAGCAGTACTTC. Translating gives CATSIGAAYEQYF.

J is TRBJ2-1 and V is TRBV4-3; D possibly corresponds to TRBD2 (6 bases). The germline V gene has CDR1 LGHNA and CDR2 YSLEER. The CDR3 covers 16 residues. V was trimmed by 4 bases and J by 1 base, leaving 14 bases between them. The CDR3 DNA reads TGCGCCAGCAGCCGTATTGGCGGGGCTTCCTACAATGAGCAGTTCTTC. This gives the protein CASSRIGGASYNEQFF.

This clone turned up a few times. This sequence joins TRBV9 and TRBJ2-1; D is undetermined. There are 15 residues in the CDR3. With 3 bases removed from V and 4 bases from J, the gap between germline ends came to 14 bases. CDR1 and CDR2 from the germline V gene are SGDLS and YYNGEE. The CDR3 reads CASSEDISAYNEQFF. CDR3 sequence (DNA): TGTGCCAGCAGCGAAGATATTTCGGCTTACAATGAGCAGTTCTTC.

V usage is TRBV7-9 and J usage is TRBJ2-7; D is ambiguous. V lost 1 base and J lost 2, with 6 bases in between. The V gene's germline CDR1 is SEHNR and CDR2 FQNEAQ (reference sequence). CDR3 size: 13 residues. The CDR3 sequence is CASSLVATYEQYF. CDR3 coding DNA: TGTGCCAGCAGCTTAGTGGCCACCTACGAGCAGTACTTC.

This sequence joins TRBV7-2 and TRBJ2-7; D gene ambiguous. Trimming stripped 0 bases from V and 0 bases from J, with 6 bases between. The germline V gene has CDR1 SGHTA and CDR2 FQGNSA. This CDR3 has 14 residues. Written as DNA, the CDR3 is TGTGCCAGCAGCTTAGCACTATACTCCTACGAGCAGTACTTC. It is translated as CASSLALYSYEQYF.

The V and J genes are TRBV7-3 and TRBJ2-1, with 10 bases aligning to TRBD2. This CDR3 has 15 amino acids. Germline V gene sequence: CDR1 SGHTA, CDR2 FQGTGA. V was pared by 2 bases and J by 6 bases, with 4 bases of the junction left unmatched. CDR3 in amino acids: CASSLGLAGGNEQFF. CDR3 DNA sequence: TGTGCCAGCAGCTTAGGCTTAGCGGGAGGCAATGAGCAGTTCTTC. The entire variable domain, with the rest obtained from reference TRBV7-3 and TRBJ2-1, is as follows: GAGVSQTPSNKVTEKGKYVELRCDPISGHTALYWYRQSLGQGPEFLIYFQGTGAADDSGLPNDRFFAVRPEGSVSTLKIQRTERGDSAVYLCASSLGLAGGNEQFFGPGTRLTVL.

The chain uses TRBV27 and TRBJ2-7; D uncertain. The V gene lost 5 bases and the J gene lost 4 bases, with 12 bases spanning the gap. CDR1 MNHEY and CDR2 SMNVEV come from the germline V gene (reference sequence). This CDR3 spans 13 amino acids. The CDR3 region is CASSPNLNYEQYF. The CDR3 coding sequence is TGTGCCAGCAGTCCGAATCTCAATTACGAGCAGTACTTC.

This chain joins TRBV6-1 and TRBJ2-7; 12 bases are shared with TRBD1. Germline CDR1 reads MNHNS; CDR2 reads SASEGT. The CDR3 has 13 amino acids. With 8 bases clipped from V and 6 bases from J, the junction kept 5 bases outside the gene matches. DNA for the CDR3: TGTGCCAGCGGGGACAGGGGGCGGTTCGAGCAGTACTTC. Amino acids: CASGDRGRFEQYF.

Judged by abundance, this clone is medium-sized. The J gene is TRBJ2-1, the V gene TRBV4-1, with D possibly being TRBD2 (8 bases). V lost 5 bases and J lost 12, with 20 bases in between. The CDR3 spans 14 residues. CDR1 and CDR2 (germline): MGHRA, YSYEKL. The CDR3 nucleotides are TGCGCCAGCAGCGTAACCGGGACTAGACAGGGGCAGTTCTTC. Translating gives CASSVTGTRQGQFF.

In its sample, this clone was seen once. The gene calls are TRBV15 and TRBJ1-1; TRBD1 agrees at 10 bases. This CDR3 spans 16 amino acids. Losses at the gene ends were 9 bases for V and 10 bases for J; bases not matched to a gene: 20. In germline, CDR1 is LNHNV, CDR2 YYDKDF (reference sequence). The CDR3 nucleotides are TGTGCCACTGGGGGAGACAGGGGGCGGACACCCACAGGAGCTTTCTTT. Encoded protein: CATGGDRGRTPTGAFF.

V and J are TRBV7-6 and TRBJ1-5; D is uncertain. Trimming cost V 3 bases and J 3 bases, with 6 bases left between them. Germline loops: CDR1 SGHVS, CDR2 FNYEAQ. The CDR3 consists of 13 residues. In DNA form, the CDR3 reads TGTGCCAGCAGCTTGGCGGACAATCAGCCCCAGCATTTT. It encodes CASSLADNQPQHF.

This rearrangement joins TRBV11-2 to TRBJ2-3; the match to TRBD2 covers 12 bases. V lost 4 bases to trimming and J lost 4 bases; unmatched junction nucleotides: 3. Looked up from germline, CDR1 is SGHAT and CDR2 is FQNNGV. This CDR3 comprises 15 residues. DNA of the CDR3: TGTGCCAGCAGCTCCCTAGCGGGAGGGCCAGATACGCAGTATTTT. Translating gives CASSSLAGGPDTQYF.

The chain has TRBV19 and TRBJ2-7; D possibly corresponds to TRBD2 (5 bases). The CDR3 covers 11 residues. Germline loops: CDR1 LNHDA, CDR2 SQIVND (reference sequence). V lost 9 bases, J lost 0 bases, and 6 bases lay in between. CDR3 nucleotide sequence: TGTGCCAGCGGGGTCTCCTACGAGCAGTACTTC. Protein product: CASGVSYEQYF.

The chain employs TRBV7-9 and TRBJ2-6, with 8 nucleotides matching TRBD1. J gave up 0 bases and V 4 bases, and 8 bases lay outside the gene matches. This CDR3 region has 18 residues. CDR1 and CDR2 (germline): SEHNR, FQNEAQ (reference sequence). DNA of the CDR3: TGTGCCAGCAGCTCCAGGGGGCTCCTAAACTCTGGGGCCAACGTCCTGACTTTC. This sequence encodes CASSSRGLLNSGANVLTF.

The rearrangement uses TRBV4-3 and TRBJ2-6; D remains unclear. Trimming removed 1 base from V and 2 bases from J, with 6 bases in between. From germline, CDR1 is LGHNA and CDR2 YSLEER. CDR3 length: 15 amino acids. The CDR3 DNA reads TGCGCCAGCAGCCAAGTAGGGACTGGGGCCAACGTCCTGACTTTC. Its translation: CASSQVGTGANVLTF.

This clone has just a few counts. This chain connects TRBV18 to TRBJ2-7; 9 bases fit TRBD2. CDR1 is KGHSH and CDR2 is LQKENI in the germline V gene. The CDR3 length is 18 residues. V lost 0 bases, J lost 2 bases, and 11 bases stayed unmatched. The CDR3 bases are TGTGCCAGCTCACCACCTTTCTATGCGGGAGGGGTTGCCTACGAGCAGTACTTC. Translation gives CASSPPFYAGGVAYEQYF.

This clone has more than one count but fewer than ten. The chain recombines TRBV27 with TRBJ2-3; TRBD1 might be the D (6 bases). This CDR3 is 15 amino acids long. The V gene's germline CDR1 is MNHEY and CDR2 SMNVEV (reference sequence). Trimming took 7 bases from V and 2 from J, leaving 16 bases between them. CDR3 DNA: TGTGCCAGCACTTACAGGGCAGGCTTCACAGATACGCAGTATTTT. Translation gives CASTYRAGFTDTQYF.

In this sample, this clone turned up a few times. One end of the junction fails to match germline, which may point to a read error. The rearrangement joins TRBV6-5 to TRBJ2-7; possible D gene TRBD2, 5 bases. This CDR3 is built from 14 residues. CDR1 and CDR2 (germline): MNHEY, SVGAGI. CDR3 nucleotide sequence: TGTGCCAGCAGCTTCCGGACTCTCTCCTCCGAGCAGTACTTC. Its translation: CASSFRTLSSEQYF.

V gene TRBV28 combines with J gene TRBJ2-7; 15 bases agree with TRBD2. CDR1 and CDR2 from the germline V gene are MDHEN and SYDVKM. Germline trimming cut 5 bases from V and 0 bases from J; bases unmatched to any gene: 11. The CDR3 covers 19 residues. CDR3 sequence reads: CASSGYPGLAGGLSYEQYF. The DNA of the CDR3 is TGTGCCAGCAGTGGCTATCCGGGACTAGCGGGAGGCCTCTCCTACGAGCAGTACTTC.

By sample share, this clone is medium-sized (0.01 to 0.1%). The CDR3 nucleotides are TGTGCCAGCAGCTTAGGCGGGGGGATTCTGTACTTC. Its translation: CASSLGGGILYF. This sequence joins TRBV7-8 and TRBJ2-7; 8 positions agree with TRBD2. Trimming at V came to 1 base and at J to 12 bases, leaving 5 bases not matched to a gene. The CDR3 is 12 residues long. Germline loops: CDR1 SGHVS, CDR2 FQNEAQ.